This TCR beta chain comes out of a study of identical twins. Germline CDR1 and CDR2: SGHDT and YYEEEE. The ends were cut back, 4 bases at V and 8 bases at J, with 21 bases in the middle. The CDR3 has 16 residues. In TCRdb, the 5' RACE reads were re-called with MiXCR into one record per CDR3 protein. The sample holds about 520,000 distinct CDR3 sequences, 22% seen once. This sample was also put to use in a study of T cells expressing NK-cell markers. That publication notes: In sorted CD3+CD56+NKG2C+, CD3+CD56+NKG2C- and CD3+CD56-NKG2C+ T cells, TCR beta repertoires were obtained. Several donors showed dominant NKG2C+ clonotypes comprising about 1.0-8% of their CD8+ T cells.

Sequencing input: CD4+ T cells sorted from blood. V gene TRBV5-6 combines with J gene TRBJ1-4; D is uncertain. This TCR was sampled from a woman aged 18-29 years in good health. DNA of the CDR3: TGTGCCAGCAGCACGATTCGGCCCGACATCGGGGAAAAACTGTTTTTT. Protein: CASSTIRPDIGEKLFF. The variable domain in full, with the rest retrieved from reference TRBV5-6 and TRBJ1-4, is DAGVTQSPTHLIKTRGQQVTLRCSPKSGHDTVSWYQQALGQGPQFIFQYYEEEERQRGNFPDRFSGHQFPNYSSELNVNALLLGDSALYLCASSTIRPDIGEKLFFGSGTQLSVL.